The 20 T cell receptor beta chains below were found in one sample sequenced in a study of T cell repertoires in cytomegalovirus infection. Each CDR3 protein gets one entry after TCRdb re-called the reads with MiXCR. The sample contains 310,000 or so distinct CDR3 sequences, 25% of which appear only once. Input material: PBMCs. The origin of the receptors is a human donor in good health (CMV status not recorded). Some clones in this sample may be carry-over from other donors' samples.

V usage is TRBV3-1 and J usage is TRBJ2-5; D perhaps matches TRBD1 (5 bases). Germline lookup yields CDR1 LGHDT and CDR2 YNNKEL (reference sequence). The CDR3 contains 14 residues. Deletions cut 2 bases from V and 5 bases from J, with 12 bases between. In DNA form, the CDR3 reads TGTGCCAGCAGCCAACCAGGGATCGGGGAGACCCAGTACTTC. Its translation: CASSQPGIGETQYF.

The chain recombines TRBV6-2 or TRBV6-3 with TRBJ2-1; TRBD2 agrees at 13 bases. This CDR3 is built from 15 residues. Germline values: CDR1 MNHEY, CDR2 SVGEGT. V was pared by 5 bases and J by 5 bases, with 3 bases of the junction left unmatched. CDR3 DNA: TGTGCCAGCAGTCCGACTAGCGGGAGGAACAATGAGCAGTTCTTC. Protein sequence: CASSPTSGRNNEQFF.

The CDR3 region is CSAGDPLSYNEQFF. CDR3 DNA sequence: TGCAGTGCTGGGGATCCACTTTCCTACAATGAGCAGTTCTTC. The rearrangement joins TRBV20-1 to TRBJ2-1; D not resolved. The CDR3 extends over 14 amino acids. Per the germline V gene, CDR1 is DFQATT and CDR2 is SNEGSKA (reference sequence). V lost 5 bases to trimming and J lost 1 base, with 12 bases between them.

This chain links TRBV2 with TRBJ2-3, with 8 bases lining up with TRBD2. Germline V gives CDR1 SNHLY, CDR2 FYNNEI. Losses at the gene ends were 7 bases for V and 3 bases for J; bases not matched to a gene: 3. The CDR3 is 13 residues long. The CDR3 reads CASKGGGTDTQYF. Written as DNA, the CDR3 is TGTGCCAGCAAGGGCGGGGGGACAGATACGCAGTATTTT.

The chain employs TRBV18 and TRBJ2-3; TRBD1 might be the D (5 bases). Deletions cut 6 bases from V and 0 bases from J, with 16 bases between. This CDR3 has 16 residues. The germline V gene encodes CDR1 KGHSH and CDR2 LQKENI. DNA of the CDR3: TGTGCCAGCTCCCTCGGACCAGGGCAAAGCACAGATACGCAGTATTTT. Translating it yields CASSLGPGQSTDTQYF.

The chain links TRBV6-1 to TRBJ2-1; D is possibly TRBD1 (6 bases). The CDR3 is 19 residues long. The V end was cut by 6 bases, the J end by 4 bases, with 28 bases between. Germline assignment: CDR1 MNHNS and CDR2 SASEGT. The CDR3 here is CASSSERSRDTTSYNEQFF. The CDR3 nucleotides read TGTGCCAGCAGCTCGGAACGCTCCCGGGACACAACGTCGTACAATGAGCAGTTCTTC.

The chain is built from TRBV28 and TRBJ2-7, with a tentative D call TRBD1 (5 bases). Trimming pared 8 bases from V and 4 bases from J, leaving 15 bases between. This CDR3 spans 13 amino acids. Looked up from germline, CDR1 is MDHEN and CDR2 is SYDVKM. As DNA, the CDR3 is TGTGCCAGCCAAAGGCCAGGGTTGTACGAGCAGTACTTC. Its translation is CASQRPGLYEQYF.

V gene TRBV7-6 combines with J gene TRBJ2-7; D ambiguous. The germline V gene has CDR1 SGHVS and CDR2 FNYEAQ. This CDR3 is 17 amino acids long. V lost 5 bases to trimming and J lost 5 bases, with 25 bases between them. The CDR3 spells CASSNQLLRRPLDEQYF. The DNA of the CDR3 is TGTGCCAGCAGCAACCAGCTTCTCAGGCGCCCCTTAGACGAGCAGTACTTC.

The CDR3 bases are TGTGCCAGCAGCCACCCCGGACTAGCGGGAATCTCCGAGCAGTACTTC. Translation: CASSHPGLAGISEQYF. The V and J genes are TRBV3-1 and TRBJ2-7; 12 bases match TRBD2. Germline lookup yields CDR1 LGHDT and CDR2 YNNKEL (reference sequence). With V trimmed by 3 bases and J by 6 bases, 9 bases remained unmatched. CDR3 length: 16 residues.

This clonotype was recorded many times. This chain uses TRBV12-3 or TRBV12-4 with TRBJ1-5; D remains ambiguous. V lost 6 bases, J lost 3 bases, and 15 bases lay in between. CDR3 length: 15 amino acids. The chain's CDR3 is CASRGGLVDNQPQHF. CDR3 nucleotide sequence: TGTGCCAGCAGAGGAGGGCTCGTGGACAATCAGCCCCAGCATTTT.

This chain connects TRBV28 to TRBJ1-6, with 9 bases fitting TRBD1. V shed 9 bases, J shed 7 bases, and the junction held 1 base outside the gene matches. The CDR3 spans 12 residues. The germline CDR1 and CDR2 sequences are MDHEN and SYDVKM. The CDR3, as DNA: TGTGCCAGTGGGACAGGGAATTCACCCCTCCACTTT. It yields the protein CASGTGNSPLHF.

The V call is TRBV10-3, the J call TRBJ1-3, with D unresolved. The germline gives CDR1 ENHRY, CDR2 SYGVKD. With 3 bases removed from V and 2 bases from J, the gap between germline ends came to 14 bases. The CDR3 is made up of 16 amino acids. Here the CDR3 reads CAISDPREAAGNTIYF. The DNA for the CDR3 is TGTGCCATCAGTGACCCGAGGGAGGCGGCTGGAAACACCATATATTTT.

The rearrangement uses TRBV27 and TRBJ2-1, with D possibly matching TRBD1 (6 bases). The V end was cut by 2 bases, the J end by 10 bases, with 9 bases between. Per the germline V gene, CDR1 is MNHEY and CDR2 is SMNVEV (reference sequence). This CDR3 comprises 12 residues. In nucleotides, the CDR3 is TGTGCCAGCAGTTTACCCGGACAGGAGCAGTTCTTC. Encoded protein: CASSLPGQEQFF.

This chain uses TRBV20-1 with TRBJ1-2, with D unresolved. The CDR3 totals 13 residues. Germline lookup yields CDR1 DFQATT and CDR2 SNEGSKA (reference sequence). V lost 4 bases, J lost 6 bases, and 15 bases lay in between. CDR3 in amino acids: CSATRNSEHGYTF. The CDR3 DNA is TGCAGTGCTACCCGAAACAGTGAGCATGGCTACACCTTC.

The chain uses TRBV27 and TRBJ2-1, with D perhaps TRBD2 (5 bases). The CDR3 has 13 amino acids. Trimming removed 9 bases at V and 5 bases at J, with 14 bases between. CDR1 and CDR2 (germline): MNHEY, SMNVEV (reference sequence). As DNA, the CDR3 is TGTGCCAGTACTTCTAGCATCCACAATGAGCAGTTCTTC. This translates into CASTSSIHNEQFF.

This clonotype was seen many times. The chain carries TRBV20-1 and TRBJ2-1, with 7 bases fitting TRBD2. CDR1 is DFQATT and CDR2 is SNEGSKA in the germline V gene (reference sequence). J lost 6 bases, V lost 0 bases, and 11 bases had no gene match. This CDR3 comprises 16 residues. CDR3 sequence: CSARDPRGTTPNEQFF. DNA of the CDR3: TGCAGTGCTAGAGATCCCCGAGGGACTACCCCCAATGAGCAGTTCTTC.

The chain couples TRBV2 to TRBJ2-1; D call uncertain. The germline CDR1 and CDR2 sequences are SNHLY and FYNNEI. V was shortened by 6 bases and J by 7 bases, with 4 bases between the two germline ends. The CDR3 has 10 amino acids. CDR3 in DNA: TGTGCCAGCAGGGGAAATGAGCAGTTCTTC. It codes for CASRGNEQFF.

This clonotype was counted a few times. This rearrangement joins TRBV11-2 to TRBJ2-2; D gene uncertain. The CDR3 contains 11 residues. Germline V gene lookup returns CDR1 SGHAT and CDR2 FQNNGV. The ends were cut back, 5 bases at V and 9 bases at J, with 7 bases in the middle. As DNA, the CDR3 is TGTGCCAGCAGCGCGTCAAGGGAGCTGTTTTTT. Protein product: CASSASRELFF.

CDR3 region: CASSLALGQGARTEAFF. Written as DNA, the CDR3 is TGTGCCAGCAGTTTAGCTCTCGGACAGGGGGCACGGACTGAAGCTTTCTTT. The chain combines TRBV12-3 or TRBV12-4 with TRBJ1-1; 11 bases fit TRBD1. The CDR3 spans 17 residues. Trimming cost V 0 bases and J 5 bases; bases outside gene matches: 8.

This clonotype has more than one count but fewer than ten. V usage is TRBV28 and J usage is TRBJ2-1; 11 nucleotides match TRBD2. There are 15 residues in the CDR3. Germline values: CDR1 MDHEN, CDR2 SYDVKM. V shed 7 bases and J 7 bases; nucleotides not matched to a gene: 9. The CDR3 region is CASNVAGLADNEQFF. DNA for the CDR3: TGTGCCAGCAACGTAGCGGGACTAGCGGATAATGAGCAGTTCTTC.